This T cell receptor (beta chain) was observed in a study of Graves' ophthalmopathy and Graves' hyperthyroidism. Overall study context: Hyperthyroidism showing no ophthalmopathy within 18 months of follow-up was stable.

About this clonotype itself: One end of the junction fails to match germline, which may point to a read error.

CDR3 length equals 16 residues. Germline loops: CDR1 SGHAT, CDR2 FQNNGV. Investigators amplified TCR beta CDR3 regions from RNA transcripts. An initial RT-PCR round employing HTBI primers preceded a second-round multiplex PCR. TCRdb re-analysed the multiplex PCR reads in MiXCR, keeping a single row per CDR3 protein. This sample has about 1.2 million distinct CDR3 sequences; 35% to 40% occur once, and the top ten carry 11%. Sequencing input: peripheral blood or thyroid tissue (not recorded which). This chain joins TRBV11-2 and TRBJ1-1; 9 bases are a match to TRBD1. The origin of this receptor is an adult man with Graves' hyperthyroidism. CDR3 bases: TGTGCCAGCAGCACAGGGGGCGCATATTTGGCAGGTGAAGTTTTCTTT. Amino acid sequence: CASSTGGAYLAGEVFF.